The rows below give T cell receptor beta chains drawn from one sample of a study of T-cell memory formation after mild COVID-19. A single record per CDR3 protein comes from TCRdb applying MiXCR to the 5' RACE reads. This sample carries fewer than 250,000 distinct CDR3 sequences, around 27% of them seen once, and the ten largest clones take around 10%. Sequenced sample: PBMCs or a T cell subset sorted from them (not recorded which). Receptors were obtained from an adult woman who had mild COVID-19 (a few samples of this study predate the infection). Cell type and time point are not known. Each CDR3 is given with its conserved first and last residue. A D gene is named only where the DNA matches it firmly. Expanded clones get a size class; other rows say once, few or many, or leave the size out.

size	V	J	D	CDR3	DNA
.	TRBV20-1	TRBJ2-7	TRBD1	CSARGGRQGSAEQYF	TGCAGTGCTAGAGGGGGAAGACAGGGTTCGGCCGAGCAGTACTTC
few	TRBV3-1	TRBJ2-1	TRBD1	CASSLQPGQGTYNEQFF	TGTGCCAGCAGCCTTCAACCCGGACAGGGGACCTACAATGAGCAGTTCTTC
.	TRBV5-1	TRBJ1-2	TRBD1	CASRLGTGALGPMVGYTF	TGCGCCAGCAGACTCGGGACAGGGGCCCTTGGCCCCATGGTTGGCTACACCTTC
few	TRBV29-1	TRBJ1-1	.	CSVARSRDTEAFF	TGCAGCGTTGCCCGCAGTCGGGACACTGAAGCTTTCTTT
.	TRBV5-1	TRBJ2-1	.	CASSLKEGASSYNEQFF	TGCGCCAGCAGCTTAAAGGAGGGGGCCAGCTCCTACAATGAGCAGTTCTTC
few	TRBV10-3	TRBJ2-6	.	CAISGRMSSGANVLTF	TGTGCCATCAGTGGACGGATGAGCTCTGGGGCCAACGTCCTGACTTTC
.	TRBV21-1	TRBJ2-1	.	CASSNQSWGQSYNEQFF	TGTGCCAGCAGCAATCAATCGTGGGGACAGTCCTACAATGAGCAGTTCTTC
few	TRBV5-1	TRBJ1-5	TRBD1	CASSSGTENQPQHF	TGCGCCAGCAGCTCCGGGACAGAGAATCAGCCCCAGCATTTT
.	TRBV3-1	TRBJ2-2	TRBD1	CASSQVRGTGGYSGELFF	TGTGCCAGCAGCCAAGTTAGGGGGACAGGGGGCTATTCCGGGGAGCTGTTTTTT
.	TRBV19	TRBJ1-1	TRBD1	CASKDRGLLPMNTEAFF	TGTGCCAGTAAGGACAGGGGTTTACTACCAATGAACACTGAAGCTTTCTTT
.	TRBV7-9	TRBJ1-2	.	CASSLGAATNYGYTF	TGTGCCAGCAGCTTAGGGGCAGCAACTAACTATGGCTACACCTTC
few	TRBV12-3/TRBV12-4	TRBJ2-1	TRBD2	CASGDLAGGRFF	TGTGCCAGCGGGGATTTAGCGGGGGGGCGGTTCTTC
few	TRBV4-2	TRBJ1-4	.	CASSQDPTGGGEKLFF	TGTGCCAGCAGCCAAGACCCGACGGGGGGCGGTGAAAAACTGTTTTTT
.	TRBV4-3	TRBJ2-3	.	CASSQDEPADTQYF	TGCGCCAGCAGCCAAGATGAACCTGCGGATACGCAGTATTTT
few	TRBV6-5	TRBJ2-2	.	CASSYSTGSGELFF	TGTGCCAGCAGTTACTCGACCGGGTCCGGGGAGCTGTTTTTT
few	TRBV21-1	TRBJ2-1	.	CASSKVPLAGGRDEQFF	TGTGCCAGCAGCAAAGTACCACTAGCGGGGGGCCGCGATGAGCAGTTCTTC
.	TRBV12-3/TRBV12-4	TRBJ2-2	.	CAPRRAFWTGELFF	TGTGCCCCCCGCCGAGCATTTTGGACCGGGGAGCTGTTTTTT
.	TRBV4-2	TRBJ1-2	.	CASSQAQEGNYGYTF	TGTGCCAGCAGCCAAGCCCAGGAGGGTAACTATGGCTACACCTTC
few	TRBV24-1	TRBJ2-3	.	CATSDQTRGSTDTQYF	TGTGCCACCAGTGACCAAACACGGGGGAGCACAGATACGCAGTATTTT
few	TRBV5-1	TRBJ1-3	.	CASSLDRARAGNTIYF	TGCGCCAGCAGCTTGGACAGGGCACGAGCTGGAAACACCATATATTTT
.	TRBV25-1	TRBJ2-1	.	CASSGRGPADEQFF	TGTGCCAGCAGTGGCCGGGGGCCCGCTGATGAGCAGTTCTTC
few	TRBV11-2	TRBJ2-7	.	CASSHGERGRGSYEQYF	TGTGCCAGCAGCCACGGTGAGAGAGGACGGGGCTCCTACGAGCAGTACTTC
.	TRBV7-2	TRBJ2-7	TRBD1	CASSFGQGGSEQYF	TGTGCCAGCAGCTTCGGACAGGGAGGATCCGAGCAGTACTTC
.	TRBV7-2	TRBJ1-3	.	CASSLRYRENTIYF	TGTGCCAGCAGCTTGAGGTACAGGGAGAACACCATATATTTT
many	TRBV5-5	TRBJ2-7	.	CASTHLGGSYEQYF	TGTGCCAGCACCCATTTGGGGGGCTCCTACGAGCAGTACTTC
.	TRBV9	TRBJ2-7	.	CASSPSGAGGYEQYF	TGTGCCAGCAGCCCGAGCGGGGCAGGGGGCTACGAGCAGTACTTC
few	TRBV5-6	TRBJ2-2	TRBD2	CASSHLAGGLTGELFF	TGTGCCAGCAGCCACCTAGCGGGGGGACTCACCGGGGAGCTGTTTTTT
few	TRBV7-9	TRBJ2-7	.	CATGIVGARTYEQYF	TGTGCCACTGGTATAGTGGGGGCGCGAACCTACGAGCAGTACTTC
.	TRBV11-2	TRBJ2-1	TRBD1	CASSATHQGAGNEQFF	TGTGCCAGCAGCGCCACACATCAGGGGGCAGGTAATGAGCAGTTCTTC
.	TRBV20-1	TRBJ2-3	TRBD2	CSARDSAGDPTDTQYF	TGCAGTGCTAGAGATTCGGCGGGAGATCCCACAGATACGCAGTATTTT
once	TRBV7-8	TRBJ2-7	.	CASSLAPRDLYTVQYF	TGTGCCAGCAGCTTAGCGCCGCGGGACCTCTATACGGTGCAGTACTTC
.	TRBV29-1	TRBJ2-1	TRBD2	CSATSGGASEQFF	TGCAGCGCCACTAGCGGGGGGGCGAGTGAGCAGTTCTTC
.	TRBV11-2	TRBJ2-7	TRBD2	CASSVTSGRIYEQYF	TGTGCCAGCAGCGTTACCAGCGGGAGAATCTACGAGCAGTACTTC
few	TRBV7-2	TRBJ2-5	TRBD2	CASSSYPTTSGETQYF	TGTGCCAGCAGCTCCTATCCTACGACTAGCGGGGAGACCCAGTACTTC
few	TRBV24-1	TRBJ2-1	.	CATSDFHGQPGSYNEQFF	TGTGCCACCAGTGATTTTCACGGACAGCCAGGCTCCTACAATGAGCAGTTCTTC
.	TRBV7-9	TRBJ2-7	.	CASSSTGSSYEQYF	TGTGCCAGCAGCTCTACAGGAAGCTCCTACGAGCAGTACTTC
few	TRBV20-1	TRBJ2-2	TRBD2	CSASKREAGELFF	TGCAGTGCTAGCAAGCGGGAGGCCGGGGAGCTGTTTTTT